These 29 T cell receptor beta chains were sequenced from one sample in a study of cytomegalovirus exposure and HLA in healthy donors (dated by TCRdb to 2017 to 2019). Library prep was done by the immunoSEQ multiplex PCR assay. A mixture of 60 forward primers for TCR Vbeta segments and 13 reverse primers for TCR Jbeta segments was used in the multiplex PCR. Sourced from immuneACCESS, this table was stored by TCRdb with only in-frame sequences that have V and J called. A share of the clones is absent; for the studies checked, an unresolved V gene accounts for under half, and the remainder has no known explanation. In all, the sample holds 140,000 to 150,000 clones, and over 75% of those were seen once. The ten largest clones represent approximately 2.9% of the sample. Material for sequencing was PBMCs. The receptors were gathered from a woman in her 30s in good health and CMV-seronegative.

The chain carries TRBV6-6 and TRBJ1-5; no reliable D call. CDR3 size: 14 residues. From germline, CDR1 is MNHNY and CDR2 SVGAGI (reference sequence). V was cut by 6 bases and J by 3 bases, with 12 bases left in between. CDR3 region: CASRTRGNNQPQHF. CDR3 in DNA: TGTGCCAGCAGGACCCGGGGAAACAATCAGCCCCAGCATTTT.

The gene calls are TRBV6-1 and TRBJ1-2; D perhaps matches TRBD1 (5 bases). With 2 bases removed from V and 4 bases from J, the gap between germline ends came to 14 bases. Germline V CDR1 and CDR2: MNHNS, SASEGT. The CDR3 runs to 15 residues. For the CDR3, the DNA is TGTGCCAGCAGTGAATCATTTGCCAGGGCCTATGGCTACACCTTC. Amino acids: CASSESFARAYGYTF.

The chain couples TRBV4-2 to TRBJ2-6; D remains unclear. Between the trimmed V and J ends, which lost 1 base and 2 bases, there was a span of 9 bases. From germline, CDR1 is LGHNA and CDR2 YNFKEQ. The CDR3 is 16 residues long. Written as DNA, the CDR3 is TGTGCCAGCAGCCAAGTGTTGGGCACTGGGGCCAACGTCCTGACTTTC. It codes for CASSQVLGTGANVLTF.

The rearrangement joins TRBV11-3 to TRBJ2-2; tentatively, D is TRBD2 (5 bases). The CDR3 is made up of 14 amino acids. V was clipped by 1 base and J by 2 bases, with 5 bases between them. Germline V CDR1 and CDR2: SGHNT, YENEEA. The CDR3 region has the DNA TGTGCCAGCAGCTTAGGGACTAACACCGGGGAGCTGTTTTTT. Protein product: CASSLGTNTGELFF.

The chain combines TRBV2 with TRBJ2-5, with 11 nucleotides matching TRBD2. V gave up 6 bases and J gave up 2 bases; unmatched junction bases: 5. Germline V CDR1 and CDR2: SNHLY, FYNNEI. This CDR3 has 15 residues. The CDR3 loop reads CASSLLAGGQETQYF. The CDR3 coding sequence is TGTGCCAGCAGCCTCCTAGCGGGGGGACAAGAGACCCAGTACTTC.

The chain has TRBV30 and TRBJ2-3, with D unresolved. The germline V and J ends were trimmed by 0 bases and 0 bases, with 13 bases remaining between them. CDR1 and CDR2 (germline): GTSNPN, SVGIG (reference sequence). This CDR3 contains 16 residues. The CDR3 DNA follows: TGTGCCTGGAGTGTATTTGTCGGGTTTAGCACAGATACGCAGTATTTT. Translated: CAWSVFVGFSTDTQYF.

V is TRBV27 and J is TRBJ1-2, with 7 positions matching TRBD1. This CDR3 has 13 amino acids. Germline V lookup: CDR1 MNHEY, CDR2 SMNVEV (reference sequence). Trimming took 2 bases from V and 8 from J; bases not matched to a gene: 5. CDR3 sequence: CASSLLTGVGYTF. DNA for the CDR3: TGTGCCAGCAGTTTACTCACAGGGGTAGGCTACACCTTC.

The chain couples TRBV7-9 to TRBJ2-1, with a weak D call TRBD1 (6 bases). The CDR3 is made up of 16 amino acids. The germline V and J ends were trimmed by 5 bases and 2 bases, with 16 bases remaining between them. The V gene's germline CDR1 is SEHNR and CDR2 FQNEAQ (reference sequence). This CDR3 reads CASSTKDSRTYNEQFF. The CDR3 region has the DNA TGTGCCAGCAGCACAAAGGACAGTCGAACCTACAATGAGCAGTTCTTC.

The rearrangement links TRBV19 to TRBJ2-5, with D perhaps TRBD1 (5 bases). The V end was cut by 5 bases, the J end by 1 base, with 11 bases between. The germline V gene has CDR1 LNHDA and CDR2 SQIVND (reference sequence). The CDR3 is 14 residues long. This CDR3 reads CASSSRQSQETQYF. In DNA, the CDR3 is TGTGCCAGTAGTTCACGACAGTCCCAAGAGACCCAGTACTTC.

The V call is TRBV7-9, the J call TRBJ2-3; 12 bases are a match to TRBD2. CDR3 length: 16 residues. Germline loops: CDR1 SEHNR, CDR2 FQNEAQ (reference sequence). J lost 4 bases, V lost 5 bases, and 7 bases had no gene match. The chain's CDR3 is CASSPRTSGTPDTQYF. CDR3 nucleotide sequence: TGTGCCAGCAGCCCCCGGACTAGCGGGACTCCAGATACGCAGTATTTT. Full variable domain (outside the CDR3, taken from reference TRBV7-9 and TRBJ2-3): DTGVSQNPRHKITKRGQNVTFRCDPISEHNRLYWYRQTLGQGPEFLTYFQNEAQLEKSRLLSDRFSAERPKGSFSTLEIQRTEQGDSAMYLCASSPRTSGTPDTQYFGPGTRLTVL.

V is TRBV7-2 and J is TRBJ1-5, with 7 bases fitting TRBD1. CDR3 size: 14 residues. Per the germline V gene, CDR1 is SGHTA and CDR2 is FQGNSA. V trimming: 4 bases; J trimming: 2 bases; junction bases outside the gene matches: 2. The CDR3 sequence: CASSYRGGNQPQHF. The DNA of the CDR3 is TGTGCCAGCAGCTACAGGGGAGGCAATCAGCCCCAGCATTTT.

The chain joins TRBV5-5 to TRBJ1-1; D not certain. The CDR3 covers 13 residues. Germline V gene lookup returns CDR1 SGHKS and CDR2 YYEKEE (reference sequence). Trimming took off 1 base at V and 4 bases at J, with 8 bases between the two ends. CDR3 sequence (DNA): TGTGCCAGCAGCTTGATTTTCGGCACTGAAGCTTTCTTT. Residues: CASSLIFGTEAFF.

This sequence joins TRBV11-3 and TRBJ2-3; 8 positions agree with TRBD2. V dropped 2 bases and J dropped 6; count of bases not matched to a gene: 7. The CDR3 spans 15 residues. Germline V gene lookup returns CDR1 SGHNT and CDR2 YENEEA. In DNA, the CDR3 is TGTGCCAGCAGCTTACGGGGGGGCAAAATCGATACGCAGTATTTT. As protein: CASSLRGGKIDTQYF.

This clone was seen a few times. The gene calls are TRBV6-5 and TRBJ2-7, with 7 bases aligning to TRBD1. CDR3 size: 13 residues. Germline CDR1 and CDR2: MNHEY and SVGAGI. V lost 10 bases to trimming and J lost 3 bases; unmatched junction nucleotides: 9. The CDR3 sequence is CATRRGGVYEQYF. The CDR3, as DNA: TGTGCCACCCGCCGAGGGGGCGTCTACGAGCAGTACTTC.

In this sample, this clone turned up a few times. The chain joins TRBV6-5 to TRBJ2-7; D remains ambiguous. Trimming took 2 bases from V and 4 from J, leaving 12 bases between them. The CDR3 has 14 residues. The germline V gene encodes CDR1 MNHEY and CDR2 SVGAGI. The CDR3 sequence is CASSYTGTEYEQYF. The CDR3 DNA reads TGTGCCAGCAGTTACACTGGTACTGAATACGAGCAGTACTTC.

The J gene is TRBJ2-1, the V gene TRBV5-1, with TRBD1 identical over 11 bases. V was clipped by 4 bases and J by 8 bases; unmatched bases: 8. The CDR3 has 15 amino acids. The germline gives CDR1 SGHRS, CDR2 YFSETQ. CDR3 coding DNA: TGCGCCAGCAGCGTGGTAGGACAGGGGGCCGATGAGCAGTTCTTC. Residues: CASSVVGQGADEQFF.

This chain uses TRBV5-4 with TRBJ1-2; 7 bases line up with TRBD1. V trimming: 4 bases; J trimming: 4 bases; junction bases outside the gene matches: 4. CDR1 is SGHNT, CDR2 YYREEE, per germline (reference sequence). The length of the CDR3 is 13 residues. CDR3 in amino acids: CASSSGDSYGYTF. CDR3 in DNA: TGTGCCAGCAGCAGTGGGGACAGCTATGGCTACACCTTC.

The rearrangement uses TRBV2 and TRBJ1-2; 9 bases fit TRBD1. This CDR3 has 14 amino acids. After removal of 6 bases from V and 3 bases from J, the junction contained 5 bases not matched to a gene. Germline assignment: CDR1 SNHLY and CDR2 FYNNEI. The CDR3 spells CASRRTGADYGYTF. The CDR3 region has the DNA TGTGCCAGCAGGAGGACAGGGGCGGACTATGGCTACACCTTC.

This chain links TRBV6-5 with TRBJ1-1; the D gene is possibly TRBD1 (6 bases). Trimming took off 6 bases at V and 5 bases at J, with 13 bases between the two ends. Germline V gene data show CDR1 as MNHEY and CDR2 as SVGAGI. This CDR3 is 13 amino acids long. CDR3 sequence: CASRTTGRTEAFF. The CDR3 coding sequence is TGTGCCAGCAGGACTACAGGGCGTACTGAAGCTTTCTTT.

V is TRBV6-5 and J is TRBJ2-2, with D uncertain. Germline CDR1 and CDR2: MNHEY and SVGAGI. V was cut by 6 bases and J by 0 bases, with 5 bases left in between. CDR3 length equals 13 residues. The CDR3 bases are TGTGCCAGCAGCTCCTCGAACACCGGGGAGCTGTTTTTT. This gives the protein CASSSSNTGELFF.

V and J are TRBV18 and TRBJ1-6; D gene unclear. Trimming stripped 4 bases from V and 0 bases from J, with 10 bases between. The CDR3 runs 16 residues. Per the germline V gene, CDR1 is KGHSH and CDR2 is LQKENI. The CDR3 spells CASSHSSSSYNSPLHF. Here the CDR3 DNA reads TGTGCCAGCTCACACTCCTCGAGCTCCTATAATTCACCCCTCCACTTT.

In its sample, this clone was seen a few times. The chain carries TRBV7-7 and TRBJ2-1; TRBD2 is a possible D gene (5 bases). Trimming left V 5 bases short and J 9 bases short, with 14 bases between. Germline V CDR1 and CDR2: SSHAT, FNYEAQ (reference sequence). The CDR3 length is 13 residues. CDR3: CASSKEVRGEQFF. The CDR3 DNA sequence: TGTGCCAGCAGCAAAGAGGTCCGGGGTGAGCAGTTCTTC.

The chain carries TRBV5-1 and TRBJ2-1, with D perhaps matching TRBD2 (5 bases). Trimming removed 4 bases at V and 1 base at J, with 15 bases between. The CDR3 runs 16 residues. Germline lookup yields CDR1 SGHRS and CDR2 YFSETQ. The CDR3 DNA reads as TGCGCCAGCAGCGTGGGAGTCAGGCCGTCCTACAATGAGCAGTTCTTC. Amino acid sequence: CASSVGVRPSYNEQFF.

The chain is built from TRBV6-5 and TRBJ1-4; the D gene is possibly TRBD1 (5 bases). V was shortened by 5 bases and J by 2 bases, with 12 bases between the two germline ends. The CDR3 is 15 residues long. Per germline, CDR1 MNHEY and CDR2 SVGAGI. This CDR3 is CASSTSRGTNEKLFF. The CDR3 region has the DNA TGTGCCAGCAGTACCTCCCGGGGGACTAATGAAAAACTGTTTTTT.

The CDR3 DNA reads TGCGCCAGCAGCCCGGGACAGGGGTGGAAACTGTTTTTT. This sequence encodes CASSPGQGWKLFF. V gene TRBV5-1 combines with J gene TRBJ1-4; TRBD1 matches at 10 bases. After removal of 4 bases from V and 11 bases from J, the junction contained 5 bases not matched to a gene. Germline V gives CDR1 SGHRS, CDR2 YFSETQ. The length of the CDR3 is 13 residues.

This clone showed up just once. V is TRBV27 and J is TRBJ2-7; perhaps TRBD1 as D (6 bases). This CDR3 contains 15 residues. V was pared by 6 bases and J by 1 base, with 16 bases between. The germline V gene encodes CDR1 MNHEY and CDR2 SMNVEV (reference sequence). The chain's CDR3 is CASSPGHRVSYEQYF. The CDR3 DNA sequence: TGTGCCAGCAGCCCGGGACACCGAGTGTCCTACGAGCAGTACTTC.

The CDR3 DNA reads as TGCGCCAGCAGCTGGTCGGACAGGGTGTACAATGAGCAGTTCTTC. This encodes CASSWSDRVYNEQFF. V is TRBV5-1 and J is TRBJ2-1, with 8 positions matching TRBD1. With V trimmed by 3 bases and J by 4 bases, 6 bases remained unmatched. Germline V lookup: CDR1 SGHRS, CDR2 YFSETQ. CDR3 size: 15 residues.

The chain couples TRBV9 to TRBJ2-1, with D possibly TRBD2 on 5 matching bases. This CDR3 contains 17 residues. Germline assignment: CDR1 SGDLS and CDR2 YYNGEE. The V end was cut by 4 bases, the J end by 0 bases, with 17 bases between. Here the CDR3 DNA reads TGTGCCAGCAGCCCAGGCGGTACGGGAAGCTCCTACAATGAGCAGTTCTTC. As protein: CASSPGGTGSSYNEQFF.

The rearrangement uses TRBV6-9 and TRBJ1-3; perhaps TRBD1 as D (5 bases). Germline values: CDR1 MNHGY, CDR2 SVAAGI. Trimming pared 2 bases from V and 16 bases from J, leaving 15 bases between. CDR3 length equals 12 residues. CDR3 coding DNA: TGTGCCAGCAGTTATAGCGGGACGGAATCTTATTTT. Its protein is CASSYSGTESYF.